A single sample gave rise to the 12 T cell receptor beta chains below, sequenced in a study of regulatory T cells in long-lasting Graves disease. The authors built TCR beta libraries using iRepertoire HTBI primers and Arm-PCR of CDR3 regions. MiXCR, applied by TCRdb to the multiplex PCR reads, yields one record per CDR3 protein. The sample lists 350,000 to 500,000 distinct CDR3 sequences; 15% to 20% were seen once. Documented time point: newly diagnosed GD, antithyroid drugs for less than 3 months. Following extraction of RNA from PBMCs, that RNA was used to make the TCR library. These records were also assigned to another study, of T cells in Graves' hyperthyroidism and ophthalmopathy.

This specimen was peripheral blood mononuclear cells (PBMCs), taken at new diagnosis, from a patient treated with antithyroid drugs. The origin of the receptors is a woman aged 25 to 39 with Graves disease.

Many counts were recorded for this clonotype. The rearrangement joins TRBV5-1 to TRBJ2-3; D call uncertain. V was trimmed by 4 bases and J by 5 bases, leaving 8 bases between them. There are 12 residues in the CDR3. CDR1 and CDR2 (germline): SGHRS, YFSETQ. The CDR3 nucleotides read TGCGCCAGCAGCCGCAGCGAAGATACGCAGTATTTT. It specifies CASSRSEDTQYF.

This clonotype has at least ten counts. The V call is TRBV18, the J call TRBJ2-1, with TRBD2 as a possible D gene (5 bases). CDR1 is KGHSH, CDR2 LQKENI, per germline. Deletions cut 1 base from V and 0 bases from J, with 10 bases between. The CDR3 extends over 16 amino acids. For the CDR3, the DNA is TGTGCCAGCTCACCACGAGGGCGGGTCTCCTACAATGAGCAGTTCTTC. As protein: CASSPRGRVSYNEQFF.

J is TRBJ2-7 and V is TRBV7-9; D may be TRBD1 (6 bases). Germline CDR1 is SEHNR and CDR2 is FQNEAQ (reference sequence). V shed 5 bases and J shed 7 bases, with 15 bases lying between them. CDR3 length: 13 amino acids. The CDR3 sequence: CASSRQVSEEQYF. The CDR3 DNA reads TGTGCCAGCAGCAGACAGGTTTCAGAAGAGCAGTACTTC.

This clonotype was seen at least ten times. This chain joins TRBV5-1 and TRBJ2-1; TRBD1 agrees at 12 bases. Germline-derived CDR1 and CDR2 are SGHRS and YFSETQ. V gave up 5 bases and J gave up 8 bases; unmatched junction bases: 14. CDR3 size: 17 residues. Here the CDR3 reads CASSSRAWGQGADEQFF. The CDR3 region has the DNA TGCGCCAGCAGTAGTCGGGCTTGGGGACAGGGGGCTGATGAGCAGTTCTTC.

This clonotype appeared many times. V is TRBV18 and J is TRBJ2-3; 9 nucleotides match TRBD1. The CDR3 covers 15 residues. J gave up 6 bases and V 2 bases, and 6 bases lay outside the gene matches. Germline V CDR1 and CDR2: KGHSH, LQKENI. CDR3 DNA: TGTGCCAGCTCACCAGCGGGACAGGGTGGGGATACGCAGTATTTT. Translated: CASSPAGQGGDTQYF.

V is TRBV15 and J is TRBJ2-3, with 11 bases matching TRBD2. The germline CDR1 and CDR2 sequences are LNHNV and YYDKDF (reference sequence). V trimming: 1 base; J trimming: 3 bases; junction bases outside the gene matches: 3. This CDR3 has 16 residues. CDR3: CATSRARLAGTDTQYF. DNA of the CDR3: TGTGCCACCAGCAGAGCCAGACTAGCGGGAACAGATACGCAGTATTTT. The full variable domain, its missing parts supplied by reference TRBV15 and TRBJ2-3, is DAMVIQNPRYQVTQFGKPVTLSCSQTLNHNVMYWYQQKSSQAPKLLFHYYDKDFNNEADTPDNFQSRRPNTSFCFLDIRSPGLGDTAMYLCATSRARLAGTDTQYFGPGTRLTVL.

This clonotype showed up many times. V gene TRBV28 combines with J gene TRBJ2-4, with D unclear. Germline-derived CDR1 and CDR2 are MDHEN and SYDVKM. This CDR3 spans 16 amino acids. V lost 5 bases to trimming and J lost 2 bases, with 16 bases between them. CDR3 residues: CASSHYVVLPKNIQYF. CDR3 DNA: TGTGCCAGCAGTCATTATGTCGTGTTGCCCAAAAACATTCAGTACTTC.

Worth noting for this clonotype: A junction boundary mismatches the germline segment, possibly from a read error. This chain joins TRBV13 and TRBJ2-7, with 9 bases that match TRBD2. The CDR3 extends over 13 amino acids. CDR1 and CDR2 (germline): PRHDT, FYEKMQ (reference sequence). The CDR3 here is CASNLAGVHEQYF. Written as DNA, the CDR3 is TGTGCCAGCAACTTAGCGGGAGTTCACGAGCAGTACTTC.

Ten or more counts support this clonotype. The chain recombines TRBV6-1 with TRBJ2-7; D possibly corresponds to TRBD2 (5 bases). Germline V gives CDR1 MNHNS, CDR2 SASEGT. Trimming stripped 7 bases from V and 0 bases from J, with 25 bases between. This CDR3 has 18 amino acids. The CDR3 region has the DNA TGTGCCAGCAACGGGGTCGGCGTGGGGTTTTCAAGCTCCTACGAGCAGTACTTC. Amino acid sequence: CASNGVGVGFSSSYEQYF.

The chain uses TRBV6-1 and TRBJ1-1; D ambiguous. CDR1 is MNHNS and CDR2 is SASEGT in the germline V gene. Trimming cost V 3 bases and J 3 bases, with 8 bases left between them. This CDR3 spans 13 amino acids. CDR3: CASSDQAHTEAFF. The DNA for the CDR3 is TGTGCCAGCAGTGACCAGGCCCACACTGAAGCTTTCTTT.

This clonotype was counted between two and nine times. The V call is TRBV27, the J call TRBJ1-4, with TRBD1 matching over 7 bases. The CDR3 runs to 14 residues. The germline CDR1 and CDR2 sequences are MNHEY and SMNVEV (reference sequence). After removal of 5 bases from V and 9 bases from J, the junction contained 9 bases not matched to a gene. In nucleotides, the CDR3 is TGTGCCAGCAGTATTATTCGGGACAGTCAAAAACTGTTTTTT. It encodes CASSIIRDSQKLFF.

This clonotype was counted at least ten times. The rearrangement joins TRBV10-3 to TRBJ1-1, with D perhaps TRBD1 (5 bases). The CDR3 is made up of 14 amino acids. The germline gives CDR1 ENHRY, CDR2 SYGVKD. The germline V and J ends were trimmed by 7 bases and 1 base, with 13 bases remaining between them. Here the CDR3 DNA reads TGTGCCATCAAACTCGGGACGGCGAACACTGAAGCTTTCTTT. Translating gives CAIKLGTANTEAFF.